Listed below are T cell receptor beta chains from one sample, sequenced in a study of PD-1 blockade in classical Hodgkin lymphoma. The data were produced by immunoSEQ multiplex PCR, yet TCRdb's version contains in-frame clones alone and is incomplete. The table shows about 23,000 clones, with roughly 80% occurring only once. The source material was peripheral blood mononuclear cells (PBMCs), sampled before the second cycle of nivolumab. The receptors were sampled from a human donor with classical Hodgkin lymphoma. Each CDR3 is given with its conserved first and last residue. D genes are given only for firm matches. A clone size is listed for some rows: how often the clone was seen (once, few, many), or a class if it is expanded.

V gene,J gene,clone size,D gene,CDR3 protein,CDR3 DNA
TRBV10-3,TRBJ2-5,.,TRBD1,CAIGRDRGVETQYF,TGTGCCATCGGAAGGGACAGGGGAGTTGAGACCCAGTACTTC
TRBV4-1,TRBJ1-2,.,TRBD1,CASSQYGTGGAQDYGYTF,TGCGCCAGCAGCCAATATGGGACAGGGGGCGCGCAAGACTATGGCTACACCTTC
TRBV30,TRBJ2-2,.,.,CACHLRPLNTGELFF,TGTGCCTGTCACCTGCGACCGTTGAACACCGGGGAGCTGTTTTTT
TRBV6-1,TRBJ2-7,.,TRBD2,CASRIAGTSYEQYF,TGTGCCAGCAGAATAGCGGGGACGTCCTACGAGCAGTACTTC
TRBV28,TRBJ1-2,.,.,CASSPGRGLYGYTF,TGTGCCAGCAGCCCGGGGAGAGGGCTCTATGGCTACACCTTC
TRBV6-4,TRBJ2-2,.,.,CASSEGGATGELFF,TGTGCCAGCAGTGAAGGGGGTGCCACCGGGGAGCTGTTTTTT
TRBV4-3,TRBJ2-5,.,TRBD2,CASSQVAGVGETQYF,TGCGCCAGCAGCCAAGTAGCGGGGGTGGGAGAGACCCAGTACTTC
TRBV11-3,TRBJ1-1,.,.,CASSHPGSQAFF,TGTGCCAGCAGCCATCCGGGATCTCAAGCTTTCTTT
TRBV7-6,TRBJ2-1,few,TRBD1,CASSLAQGQGYNEQFF,TGTGCCAGCAGCTTAGCCCAGGGACAGGGATACAATGAGCAGTTCTTC
TRBV11-2,TRBJ2-7,.,.,CASSLVVSYEQYF,TGTGCCAGCAGCTTAGTGGTCTCCTACGAGCAGTACTTC
TRBV13,TRBJ2-2,.,TRBD1,CASSSTRRQGDAGELFF,TGTGCCAGCAGCTCAACTCGCAGACAGGGTGATGCCGGGGAGCTGTTTTTT
TRBV6-6,TRBJ1-3,.,.,CASILGNTIYF,TGTGCCAGCATACTAGGAAACACCATATATTTT
TRBV5-8,TRBJ1-6,.,.,CASSFSGSQSPLHF,TGTGCCAGCAGCTTTTCAGGGTCCCAATCACCCCTCCACTTT
TRBV7-3,TRBJ1-4,.,.,CASSLDRLGEKLFF,TGTGCCAGCAGCTTAGACAGGTTAGGAGAAAAACTGTTTTTT
TRBV10-3,TRBJ2-3,.,.,CAISLGDTQYF,TGTGCCATCAGTTTAGGGGATACGCAGTATTTT
TRBV18,TRBJ2-4,.,.,CASSPPAGLAKNIQYF,TGTGCCAGCTCACCACCGGCAGGCCTAGCCAAAAACATTCAGTACTTC
TRBV4-1,TRBJ2-7,.,.,CASSWRKSGLDEQYF,TGCGCCAGCAGCTGGCGGAAGTCGGGGCTCGACGAGCAGTACTTC
TRBV5-1,TRBJ1-5,.,.,CASTEGPLQPQHF,TGCGCCAGCACTGAAGGACCGCTTCAGCCCCAGCATTTT
TRBV19,TRBJ2-7,few,TRBD1,CASSILPGQGAYEQYF,TGTGCCAGTAGTATCCTCCCGGGACAGGGTGCCTACGAGCAGTACTTC
TRBV4-1,TRBJ1-2,.,.,CASSPSGFGVSGYTF,TGCGCCAGCAGCCCGTCCGGCTTCGGGGTGAGTGGCTACACCTTC
TRBV29-1,TRBJ1-1,.,TRBD1,CSARTGMNTEAFF,TGCAGCGCTAGGACAGGGATGAACACTGAAGCTTTCTTT
TRBV19,TRBJ2-1,.,.,CASTRGVEQFF,TGTGCCAGTACCAGGGGGGTTGAGCAGTTCTTC
TRBV5-6,TRBJ2-7,.,TRBD1,CASSLWTGTLYF,TGTGCCAGCAGCTTGTGGACAGGGACCCTCTACTTC
TRBV6-4,TRBJ1-1,once,.,CASRADRNTEAFF,TGTGCCAGCAGAGCGGACAGGAACACTGAAGCTTTCTTT
TRBV6-5,TRBJ2-2,once,.,CASSYSPMSTGELFF,TGTGCCAGCAGTTACAGCCCGATGAGCACCGGGGAGCTGTTTTTT
TRBV19,TRBJ2-1,medium-sized,.,CASRSPHSAGNEQFF,TGTGCCAGTAGGTCACCTCATTCTGCTGGCAATGAGCAGTTCTTC
TRBV7-2,TRBJ2-7,.,.,CASSLSPLPGEQYF,TGTGCCAGCAGCTTATCCCCCCTCCCAGGGGAGCAGTACTTC